These 18 T cell receptor beta chains share one sample of origin, sequenced in a study of blood T cell repertoires in COVID-19. TCRdb's table, derived via immunoSEQ multiplex PCR, lists solely in-frame clones and lacks some. The sample shows 80,000 to 95,000 clones, about 84% of them seen only once. Sequencing used peripheral blood. These receptors originate from a man older than 75 with active or convalescent COVID-19.

The rearrangement links TRBV10-3 to TRBJ2-1; D perhaps matches TRBD1 (6 bases). Trimming left V 5 bases short and J 4 bases short, with 12 bases between. Germline V gives CDR1 ENHRY, CDR2 SYGVKD. CDR3 size: 14 residues. CDR3: CAISPGVGYNEQFF. In DNA, the CDR3 is TGTGCCATCAGTCCAGGGGTGGGATACAATGAGCAGTTCTTC.

This clone has more than one count but fewer than ten. This chain connects TRBV13 to TRBJ2-1; TRBD2 might be the D (5 bases). This CDR3 has 17 residues. Trimming stripped 5 bases from V and 0 bases from J, with 17 bases between. Looked up from germline, CDR1 is PRHDT and CDR2 is FYEKMQ (reference sequence). The CDR3 DNA reads TGTGCCAGCAGCCACGGCGGGTCGGGCAGCTCCTACAATGAGCAGTTCTTC. Residues: CASSHGGSGSSYNEQFF.

The chain combines TRBV7-2 with TRBJ1-1; D may be TRBD1 (5 bases). Per the germline V gene, CDR1 is SGHTA and CDR2 is FQGNSA. The V end lost 1 base, the J end lost 9 bases, and 12 bases lay between the germline ends. The CDR3 covers 13 residues. The CDR3 bases are TGTGCCAGCAGCTTAGACCAGGGTTTCCAAGCTTTCTTT. It encodes CASSLDQGFQAFF. Drawing the rest from reference TRBV7-2 and TRBJ1-1, the complete variable domain is GAGVSQSPSNKVTEKGKDVELRCDPISGHTALYWYRQSLGQGLEFLIYFQGNSAPDKSGLPSDRFSAERTGGSVSTLTIQRTQQEDSAVYLCASSLDQGFQAFFGQGTRLTVV.

The CDR3 nucleotides read TGTGCCAGCAGTCCACAGGGGTCCCTACAGTCTAACTATGGCTACACCTTC. Translated: CASSPQGSLQSNYGYTF. The genes are TRBV5-4 and TRBJ1-2, with 7 bases aligning to TRBD1. Per germline, CDR1 SGHNT and CDR2 YYREEE (reference sequence). CDR3 length equals 17 residues. The J segment lost 0 bases and the V segment lost 5 bases, leaving 13 bases of the junction unmatched.

The chain carries TRBV4-3 and TRBJ2-7, with 9 nucleotides matching TRBD2. The V segment lost 1 base and the J segment 3 bases; nucleotides outside the gene matches: 4. The CDR3 length is 15 residues. Germline-derived CDR1 and CDR2 are LGHNA and YSLEER. Written as DNA, the CDR3 is TGCGCCAGCAGCCAAGTTTGGCGGGGGGGCTACGAGCAGTACTTC. Translation: CASSQVWRGGYEQYF.

This clone was detected a few times. V gene TRBV11-2 combines with J gene TRBJ2-3; the match to TRBD2 covers 10 bases. Per the germline V gene, CDR1 is SGHAT and CDR2 is FQNNGV. J was trimmed by 11 bases and V by 0 bases; bases with no gene match: 5. The CDR3 is made up of 14 amino acids. This CDR3 reads CASSLDRLAGEQYF. The CDR3 DNA reads TGTGCCAGCAGCTTAGATCGCCTAGCGGGGGAGCAGTATTTT.

This chain uses TRBV19 with TRBJ1-2, with TRBD1 identical over 9 bases. The ends lost 6 bases at V and 5 bases at J; junction bases unmatched: 4. The length of the CDR3 is 13 residues. The V gene's germline CDR1 is LNHDA and CDR2 SQIVND (reference sequence). For the CDR3, the DNA is TGTGCCAGTAGACAGGGGGCGCGTTATGGCTACACCTTC. This translates into CASRQGARYGYTF. The full variable domain, in which reference TRBV19 and TRBJ1-2 provide the parts outside the CDR3, is DGGITQSPKYLFRKEGQNVTLSCEQNLNHDAMYWYRQDPGQGLRLIYYSQIVNDFQKGDIAEGYSVSREKKESFPLTVTSAQKNPTAFYLCASRQGARYGYTFGSGTRLTVV.

This clone showed up many times. The chain combines TRBV9 with TRBJ1-2; possibly TRBD1 for D (6 bases). The CDR3 is 14 residues long. Trimming pared 7 bases from V and 8 bases from J, leaving 21 bases between. The V gene's germline CDR1 is SGDLS and CDR2 YYNGEE. This chain's CDR3 is CASQPGGGFGGYTF. CDR3 sequence (DNA): TGTGCCAGCCAGCCGGGAGGGGGGTTCGGCGGCTACACCTTC. Full variable domain (rest looked up from reference TRBV9 and TRBJ1-2): DSGVTQTPKHLITATGQRVTLRCSPRSGDLSVYWYQQSLDQGLQFLIQYYNGEERAKGNILERFSAQQFPDLHSELNLSSLELGDSALYFCASQPGGGFGGYTFGSGTRLTVV.

The CDR3 nucleotides are TGTGCCAGCAGCCCGGACACAGGGAATGAAAAACTGTTTTTT. Translation: CASSPDTGNEKLFF. The chain carries TRBV5-5 and TRBJ1-4; maybe TRBD1 (6 bases). The CDR3 totals 14 residues. In germline, CDR1 is SGHKS, CDR2 YYEKEE (reference sequence). Trimming removed 4 bases from V and 5 bases from J, with 12 bases in between.

The genes are TRBV7-2 and TRBJ1-5; no clear D. The CDR3 consists of 15 residues. V gave up 5 bases and J gave up 1 base, with 12 bases separating them. CDR1 is SGHTA and CDR2 is FQGNSA in the germline V gene. CDR3 DNA sequence: TGTGCCAGCAGCCCTTCTTCGGGAAGCAATCAGCCCCAGCATTTT. Protein: CASSPSSGSNQPQHF.

This clone was seen only a few times. The chain couples TRBV2 to TRBJ2-5; 9 positions match TRBD1. Germline V gene sequence: CDR1 SNHLY, CDR2 FYNNEI. The CDR3 covers 15 residues. V lost 6 bases, J lost 5 bases, and 10 bases stayed unmatched. The DNA of the CDR3 is TGTGCCAGCAGAAAGGACAGGGGTTTATTCGAGACCCAGTACTTC. It translates to CASRKDRGLFETQYF. The entire variable domain, with the rest obtained from reference TRBV2 and TRBJ2-5, is as follows: EPEVTQTPSHQVTQMGQEVILRCVPISNHLYFYWYRQILGQKVEFLVSFYNNEISEKSEIFDDQFSVERPDGSNFTLKIRSTKLEDSAMYFCASRKDRGLFETQYFGPGTRLLVL.

The chain is built from TRBV5-1 and TRBJ1-1; D not resolved. CDR1 SGHRS and CDR2 YFSETQ come from the germline V gene. The CDR3 contains 12 residues. V lost 4 bases and J lost 4, with 8 bases in between. The CDR3 nucleotides are TGCGCCAGCAGCAGGGAGGGCACTGAAGCTTTCTTT. The encoded protein is CASSREGTEAFF.

This clone was seen a few times. CDR3 region: CASRSNSYNEQFF. The CDR3 coding sequence is TGTGCCAGCAGGAGTAACAGCTACAATGAGCAGTTCTTC. The chain employs TRBV2 and TRBJ2-1, with D uncertain. In germline, CDR1 is SNHLY, CDR2 FYNNEI. V gave up 6 bases and J gave up 3 bases, with 9 bases separating them. CDR3 length: 13 amino acids. Complete variable domain (other parts from reference TRBV2 and TRBJ2-1): EPEVTQTPSHQVTQMGQEVILRCVPISNHLYFYWYRQILGQKVEFLVSFYNNEISEKSEIFDDQFSVERPDGSNFTLKIRSTKLEDSAMYFCASRSNSYNEQFFGPGTRLTVL.

The rearrangement uses TRBV19 and TRBJ1-1; D remains ambiguous. Germline CDR1 reads LNHDA; CDR2 reads SQIVND (reference sequence). V was trimmed by 3 bases and J by 2 bases, leaving 10 bases between them. CDR3 size: 14 residues. The CDR3 DNA sequence: TGTGCCAGTAGTATTTACAGATCAAACACTGAAGCTTTCTTT. It translates to CASSIYRSNTEAFF.

The chain has TRBV19 and TRBJ2-7, with D possibly being TRBD2 (6 bases). Trimming took off 3 bases at V and 3 bases at J, with 15 bases between the two ends. Germline CDR1 reads LNHDA; CDR2 reads SQIVND (reference sequence). This CDR3 region has 15 residues. CDR3 bases: TGTGCCAGTAGTATTATCGCCGGAGGGGACTACGAGCAGTACTTC. Protein product: CASSIIAGGDYEQYF.

The chain combines TRBV15 with TRBJ2-1, with D uncertain. CDR3 size: 17 residues. The germline gives CDR1 LNHNV, CDR2 YYDKDF (reference sequence). With 0 bases removed from V and 0 bases from J, the gap between germline ends came to 12 bases. The CDR3 DNA sequence: TGTGCCACCAGCAGAGAGGTTCCGGTTAACTCCTACAATGAGCAGTTCTTC. Its translation: CATSREVPVNSYNEQFF.

The chain recombines TRBV7-6 with TRBJ2-2; 10 nucleotides line up with TRBD2. The length of the CDR3 is 18 residues. Germline V gene lookup returns CDR1 SGHVS and CDR2 FNYEAQ. With V trimmed by 7 bases and J by 0 bases, 11 bases remained unmatched. The CDR3 loop reads CASTWDLAGGPNTGELFF. The CDR3 bases are TGTGCCAGCACCTGGGACTTAGCGGGGGGTCCGAACACCGGGGAGCTGTTTTTT.

The chain has TRBV6-5 and TRBJ2-7, with a tentative D call TRBD2 (6 bases). Per germline, CDR1 MNHEY and CDR2 SVGAGI. V lost 2 bases to trimming and J lost 2 bases, with 16 bases between them. This CDR3 spans 16 amino acids. The CDR3 coding sequence is TGTGCCAGCAGTTACGCCGGGGGAGACGGGACCTACGAGCAGTACTTC. Amino acid sequence: CASSYAGGDGTYEQYF.